A selection of T cell receptor beta chains follows, all from one sample in a study of shared clonotypes between healthy human individuals. Using immunoSEQ multiplex PCR, the repertoire was profiled, and TCRdb retains in-frame clones only, with some absent. This sample has 400,000 to 600,000 clones, with about 96% found just once. Sample: naive CD4+ T cells sorted from blood. The origin of the receptors is a woman aged 25 to 39 in good health. The CDR3 runs from the conserved cysteine through the conserved F or W. D genes are given only for firm matches. Clone size is given for some rows only: seen once, a few or many times, or a class if the clone is expanded.

d_call,j_call,v_call,clone_size,cdr3_aa,cdr3_nt
TRBD1,TRBJ2-5,TRBV11-2,.,CASSLTGLETQYF,TGTGCCAGCAGCTTGACAGGGCTCGAGACCCAGTACTTC
TRBD1,TRBJ2-7,TRBV2,.,CASKGTDLPYEQYF,TGTGCCAGCAAGGGGACAGATTTACCGTACGAGCAGTACTTC
TRBD2,TRBJ2-1,TRBV27,.,CASSLSAGGEQFF,TGTGCCAGCAGTTTATCAGCGGGAGGTGAGCAGTTCTTC
TRBD1,TRBJ2-5,TRBV10-3,.,CAISESSFGGQEETQYF,TGTGCCATCAGTGAGTCGAGTTTCGGGGGACAGGAAGAGACCCAGTACTTC
TRBD1,TRBJ1-1,TRBV7-9,.,CASSALSNRQGVRTEAFF,TGTGCCAGCAGCGCCCTATCCAACAGACAGGGGGTACGGACTGAAGCTTTCTTT
.,TRBJ2-3,TRBV29-1,.,CSVVPRLNTDTQYF,TGCAGCGTTGTCCCCAGACTCAACACAGATACGCAGTATTTT
.,TRBJ2-7,TRBV7-9,few,CASRERGGSTYEQYF,TGTGCCAGCAGAGAAAGGGGCGGCTCTACCTACGAGCAGTACTTC
.,TRBJ1-4,TRBV29-1,.,CSALLNPEKLFF,TGCAGCGCACTATTAAACCCTGAAAAACTGTTTTTT
.,TRBJ2-7,TRBV2,.,CASSEESLARGEQYF,TGTGCCAGCAGTGAAGAAAGCCTCGCTAGGGGCGAGCAGTACTTC
TRBD2,TRBJ2-3,TRBV28,.,CASSLPRSSGSEDTQYF,TGTGCCAGCAGTTTACCCCGGAGTAGCGGGAGTGAGGATACGCAGTATTTT
.,TRBJ2-6,TRBV4-1,few,CASSEPQSRANVLTF,TGCGCCAGCAGCGAACCACAAAGTCGGGCCAACGTCCTGACTTTC
.,TRBJ1-2,TRBV19,.,CASSDPFAGGYTF,TGTGCCAGTAGTGATCCCTTCGCAGGGGGCTACACCTTC
TRBD1,TRBJ1-5,TRBV6-5,.,CASSRTGGNQPQHF,TGTGCCAGCAGCAGGACAGGGGGCAATCAGCCCCAGCATTTT
TRBD2,TRBJ2-7,TRBV29-1,.,CTATRRGGRDPDYEQYF,TGCACCGCCACCCGCCGGGGGGGCCGGGACCCCGACTACGAGCAGTACTTC
.,TRBJ1-1,TRBV28,.,CASTTPGGTEAFF,TGTGCCAGCACCACACCGGGGGGCACTGAAGCTTTCTTT
.,TRBJ2-7,TRBV27,once,CASSWTVGSYEQYF,TGTGCCAGCAGTTGGACAGTGGGGTCCTACGAGCAGTACTTC
.,TRBJ2-7,TRBV5-1,once,CASSLIAETYEQYF,TGCGCCAGCAGCTTGATTGCGGAAACCTACGAGCAGTACTTC
.,TRBJ1-5,TRBV7-2,.,CASSSRGVGGNQPQHF,TGTGCCAGCAGCTCCAGAGGGGTTGGCGGCAATCAGCCCCAGCATTTT
TRBD2,TRBJ2-3,TRBV18,.,CASSPPSGYGTDTQYF,TGTGCCAGCTCACCACCTAGCGGGTATGGCACAGATACGCAGTATTTT
.,TRBJ2-7,TRBV18,once,CASSPPSLSYEQYF,TGTGCCAGCTCACCACCGTCACTATCCTACGAGCAGTACTTC
.,TRBJ2-7,TRBV5-1,.,CASSAIRDNYEQYF,TGCGCCAGCAGCGCTATCAGGGACAACTACGAGCAGTACTTC
TRBD2,TRBJ2-7,TRBV18,.,CASSPQNGLASGAEQYF,TGTGCCAGCTCACCACAGAACGGACTAGCGAGCGGTGCCGAGCAGTACTTC
TRBD2,TRBJ2-3,TRBV29-1,.,CSVVTSGSSDTQYF,TGCAGCGTTGTGACTAGCGGGAGTAGTGATACGCAGTATTTT
TRBD1,TRBJ2-7,TRBV7-3,.,CASSPGDRVNEQYF,TGTGCCAGCAGCCCAGGGGACAGGGTGAACGAGCAGTACTTC
.,TRBJ1-3,TRBV4-1,.,CASSQFMEGLGGNTIYF,TGCGCCAGCAGCCAGTTCATGGAGGGTTTGGGTGGAAACACCATATATTTT
.,TRBJ2-3,TRBV7-2,.,CASSLGRGGWSTDTQYF,TGTGCCAGCAGCTTAGGTCGAGGGGGGTGGAGCACAGATACGCAGTATTTT
TRBD1,TRBJ1-1,TRBV10-2,.,CASRGTGTAEAFF,TGCGCCAGCAGGGGGACAGGAACGGCTGAAGCTTTCTTT
TRBD2,TRBJ2-1,TRBV7-9,.,CASSSRGTSGAYNEQFF,TGTGCCAGCAGCTCCCGAGGGACTAGCGGAGCCTACAATGAGCAGTTCTTC
TRBD2,TRBJ2-3,TRBV28,.,CASSSQTSGSQDTQYF,TGTGCCAGCAGTTCCCAGACTAGCGGGAGTCAAGATACGCAGTATTTT
.,TRBJ2-1,TRBV9,.,CASSLAGALSYNEQFF,TGTGCCAGCAGCCTGGCAGGGGCATTGTCCTACAATGAGCAGTTCTTC
.,TRBJ1-5,TRBV18,once,CASSPDPVGNQPQHF,TGTGCCAGCTCACCGGATCCGGTCGGCAATCAGCCCCAGCATTTT
.,TRBJ2-5,TRBV27,.,CASSFTAAQETQYF,TGTGCCAGCAGCTTTACAGCTGCACAAGAGACCCAGTACTTC
TRBD2,TRBJ2-5,TRBV6-6,.,CASSKAGVGETQYF,TGTGCCAGCAGCAAAGCGGGAGTGGGTGAGACCCAGTACTTC
TRBD1,TRBJ1-5,TRBV11-1,few,CASSQGGNQPQHF,TGTGCCAGCAGCCAGGGGGGCAATCAGCCCCAGCATTTT
.,TRBJ2-7,TRBV9,.,CASSVIGLGVYEQYF,TGTGCCAGCAGCGTAATAGGCCTTGGAGTCTACGAGCAGTACTTC
.,TRBJ1-1,TRBV5-1,once,CASSLATNTEAFF,TGCGCCAGCAGCTTGGCAACTAACACTGAAGCTTTCTTT
.,TRBJ1-1,TRBV5-1,.,CASSPGAGAGTEAFF,TGCGCCAGCAGCCCCGGGGCAGGGGCCGGCACTGAAGCTTTCTTT
TRBD1,TRBJ1-2,TRBV28,.,CASSSSGTGGGGYTF,TGTGCCAGCAGTTCCTCCGGGACAGGGGGAGGAGGCTACACCTTC
TRBD1,TRBJ2-7,TRBV9,.,CASSEGTGMVEQYF,TGTGCCAGCAGCGAAGGGACAGGAATGGTCGAGCAGTACTTC
.,TRBJ2-7,TRBV7-2,once,CASSLIGRQSYEQYF,TGTGCCAGCAGCTTAATAGGCCGACAGTCCTACGAGCAGTACTTC